A selection of T cell receptor beta chains follows, all from one sample in a study of CD8 T cells in Susac syndrome. Via MiXCR, TCRdb re-called the immunoSEQ multiplex PCR reads, giving one row per CDR3 protein. The sample holds about 190,000 distinct CDR3 sequences; 93% are singletons and the top ten take 0.1%. Sample: CD4+ T cells from PBMCs. These receptors came from a human donor in good health. The CDR3 runs from the conserved cysteine through the conserved F or W. The D gene is left open where the match is weak. Clone size is stated in some rows and not others, as once, few, many or a class when expanded.

abundance	v_gene	d_gene	j_gene	len	CDR3aa	CDR3nt
-	TRBV6-2/TRBV6-3	-	TRBJ1-2	13	CASRRDASGGYTF	TGTGCCAGCAGGCGGGACGCGTCGGGAGGCTACACCTTC
-	TRBV28	-	TRBJ1-1	14	CASRNNGGGTEAFF	TGTGCCAGCAGGAACAACGGGGGAGGCACTGAAGCTTTCTTT
once	TRBV5-1	-	TRBJ2-1	15	CASSLVFSQYNEQFF	TGCGCCAGCAGCTTGGTTTTCTCCCAGTACAATGAGCAGTTCTTC
-	TRBV29-1	-	TRBJ2-4	12	CSVRVPTGIQYF	TGCAGCGTTCGGGTCCCCACGGGAATTCAGTACTTC
-	TRBV19	-	TRBJ2-6	15	CASSMIDSGANVLTF	TGTGCCAGTAGTATGATCGACTCCGGGGCCAACGTCCTGACTTTC
-	TRBV2	-	TRBJ1-3	15	CASSDKGISGNTIYF	TGTGCCAGCAGTGATAAGGGGATCTCTGGAAACACCATATATTTT
-	TRBV5-6	-	TRBJ1-5	17	CASSLERAGVSNQPQHF	TGTGCCAGCAGCTTGGAACGGGCGGGGGTTAGCAATCAGCCCCAGCATTTT
-	TRBV3-1	-	TRBJ2-7	15	CASSQELVGLDEQYF	TGTGCCAGCAGCCAAGAACTAGTGGGGCTCGACGAGCAGTACTTC
-	TRBV5-6	-	TRBJ1-1	15	CASSLGGRGRTEAFF	TGTGCCAGCAGCTTGGGGGGCAGGGGTCGCACTGAAGCTTTCTTT
-	TRBV20-1	TRBD2	TRBJ2-2	16	CSARRGLAGASGELFF	TGCAGTGCTAGACGGGGACTAGCGGGGGCGAGCGGGGAGCTGTTTTTT
-	TRBV6-1	TRBD2	TRBJ2-3	15	CASSALSGGTDTQYF	TGTGCCAGCAGTGCGCTAAGCGGGGGTACAGATACGCAGTATTTT
-	TRBV11-1	TRBD2	TRBJ2-3	16	CASRRGPGLVSNTQYF	TGTGCCAGCAGGCGGGGGCCGGGACTAGTGTCGAATACGCAGTATTTT
-	TRBV7-3	-	TRBJ2-5	13	CPSSRAGQETQYF	TGTCCTAGCTCCCGAGCGGGCCAAGAGACCCAGTACTTC
-	TRBV18	-	TRBJ1-2	15	CASSPEAGGVYGYTF	TGTGCCAGCTCACCTGAGGCGGGAGGCGTCTATGGCTACACCTTC
-	TRBV9	-	TRBJ2-7	14	CASSVGGNPYEQYF	TGTGCCAGCAGCGTTGGCGGGAACCCCTACGAGCAGTACTTC
-	TRBV18	-	TRBJ1-5	15	CASSRSGLSNQPQHF	TGTGCCAGCTCACGGAGTGGACTTAGCAATCAGCCCCAGCATTTT
-	TRBV7-9	-	TRBJ2-3	14	CASSLFSWTDTQYF	TGTGCCAGCAGCTTATTTAGCTGGACTGATACGCAGTATTTT
-	TRBV20-1	TRBD2	TRBJ2-2	14	CSARRLAGAGELFF	TGCAGTGCTAGGAGACTAGCGGGCGCCGGGGAGCTGTTTTTT